This T cell receptor beta chain was recorded in a study of cytotoxic CD8 clonotypes in ibrutinib-treated CLL. Study context: Response samples were taken after a median of about 12 months on treatment, range 6 to 36.

The data were produced by immunoSEQ multiplex PCR, yet TCRdb's version contains in-frame clones alone and is incomplete. The table records about 300,000 clones, more than 70% of them present only once. The V gene end was trimmed by 3 bases and the J gene end by 6 bases; junction bases not matched to a gene: 6. There are 14 residues in the CDR3. The germline CDR1 and CDR2 sequences are SQVTM and ANQGSEA. Study-wide results and limits: Treatment saw public clonotypes, which were uncommon, either contract or stay stable.

A word on this clone: Its antigen is currently unknown.

The specimen comprised PBMCs, sampled at disease progression, from a patient treated with ibrutinib. The sequence was obtained from a human donor with chronic lymphocytic leukemia. The chain links TRBV29-1 to TRBJ2-3, with TRBD2 matching over 10 bases. The CDR3 coding sequence is TGCAGCGTTGAGAGGACTAGCGGTGTTGATACGCAGTATTTT. Its protein product is CSVERTSGVDTQYF.